There are a few counts of the clone carrying this T cell receptor (beta chain). Antigen unknown. Germline-derived CDR1 and CDR2 are MNHEY and SVGEGT. CDR3 size: 14 residues. Trimming removed 6 bases from V and 5 bases from J, with 13 bases in between. This sample was taken from a study of early T cells in non-severe SARS-CoV-2 infection. At the level of the study: Chains were unpaired, as sequencing was done on bulk RNA from unsorted whole blood. Study outcomes and limitations: VDJdb-based matching was biased toward anti-spike CD8 responses and missed private and CD4 specificities.

Attachment of unique molecular identifiers was made to individual cDNA molecules. TCRdb re-called the 5' RACE reads through MiXCR, storing one row per CDR3 protein. The sample consists of some 64,000 distinct CDR3 sequences, less than 12% of them appearing once. This specimen was whole blood, taken at baseline. The J gene is TRBJ2-2, the V gene TRBV6-2 or TRBV6-3, with no clear D. The receptor's source is an adult who was a healthcare worker with PCR-confirmed SARS-CoV-2 infection or an uninfected control (not recorded which). The CDR3 DNA is TGTGCCAGCAGACCCCTTCCGGCGACCGGGGAGCTGTTTTTT. Encoded protein: CASRPLPATGELFF.